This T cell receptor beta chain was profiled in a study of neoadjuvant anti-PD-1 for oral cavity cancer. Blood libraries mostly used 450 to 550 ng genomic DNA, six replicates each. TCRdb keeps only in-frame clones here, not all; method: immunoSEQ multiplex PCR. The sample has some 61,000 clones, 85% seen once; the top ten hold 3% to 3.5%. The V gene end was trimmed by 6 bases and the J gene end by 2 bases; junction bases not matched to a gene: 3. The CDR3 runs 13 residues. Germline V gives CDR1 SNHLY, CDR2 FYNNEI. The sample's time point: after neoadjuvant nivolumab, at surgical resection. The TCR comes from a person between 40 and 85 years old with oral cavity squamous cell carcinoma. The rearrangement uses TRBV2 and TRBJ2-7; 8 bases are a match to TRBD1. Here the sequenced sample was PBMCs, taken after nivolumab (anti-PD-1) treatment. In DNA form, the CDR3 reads TGTGCCAGCAGGACAGGGGTCCCCTACGAGCAGTACTTC. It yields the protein CASRTGVPYEQYF.